This entry describes one T cell receptor beta chain. The antigen remains undetermined. Clones were sequenced by immunoSEQ multiplex PCR, and TCRdb holds only the in-frame ones, with some missing. The sample yields 500,000 to 550,000 clones, about 96% seen once. The sample is drawn from a study of shared clonotypes between healthy human individuals. The CDR3 consists of 16 residues. Germline V gene lookup returns CDR1 MNHEY and CDR2 SMNVEV (reference sequence). J gave up 2 bases and V 5 bases, and 7 bases lay outside the gene matches. Whole-study results and caveats: Researchers sampled only blood; tissue repertoires likely differ. Researchers found naive subsets generally carried larger estimated richness than memory subsets.

V and J are TRBV27 and TRBJ1-3; 9 positions agree with TRBD1. What was sequenced was naive CD4+ T cells sorted from blood. The sample's subset: CD45RA+ positively selected. This receptor was identified in a woman aged 25 to 45 in good health. CDR3 region: CASSRGQGVAGNTIYF. CDR3 nucleotides: TGTGCCAGCAGTAGGGGACAGGGTGTCGCTGGAAACACCATATATTTT.